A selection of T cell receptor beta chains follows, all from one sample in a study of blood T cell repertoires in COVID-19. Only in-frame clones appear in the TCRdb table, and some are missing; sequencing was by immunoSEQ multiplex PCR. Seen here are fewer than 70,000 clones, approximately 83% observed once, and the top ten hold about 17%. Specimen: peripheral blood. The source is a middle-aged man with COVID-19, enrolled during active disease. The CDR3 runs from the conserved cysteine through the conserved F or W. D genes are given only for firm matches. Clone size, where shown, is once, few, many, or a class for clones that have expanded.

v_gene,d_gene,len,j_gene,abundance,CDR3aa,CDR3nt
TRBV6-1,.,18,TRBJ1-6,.,CASSDLVNLRNNNSPLHF,TGTGCCAGCAGTGATTTGGTCAACCTCAGGAATAATAATTCACCCCTCCACTTT
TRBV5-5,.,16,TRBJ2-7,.,CASSPVDRDTTYEQYF,TGTGCCAGCAGCCCCGTTGACCGGGACACTACCTACGAGCAGTACTTC
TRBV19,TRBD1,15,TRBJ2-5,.,CASHPTGVVGETQYF,TGTGCCTCTCACCCCACAGGGGTCGTAGGAGAGACCCAGTACTTC
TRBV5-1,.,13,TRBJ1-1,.,CASSLEVATEAFF,TGCGCCAGCAGCTTGGAAGTGGCCACTGAAGCTTTCTTT
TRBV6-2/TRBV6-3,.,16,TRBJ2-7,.,CASSLPGLPWGYEQYF,TGTGCCAGCAGTTTGCCGGGACTCCCATGGGGCTACGAGCAGTACTTC
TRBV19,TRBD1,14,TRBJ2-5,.,CASSAGQGEETQYF,TGTGCCAGTAGTGCCGGACAGGGGGAGGAGACCCAGTACTTC
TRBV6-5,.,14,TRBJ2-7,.,CASRTNDNSYEQYF,TGTGCCAGTCGTACGAATGACAACAGCTACGAGCAGTACTTC
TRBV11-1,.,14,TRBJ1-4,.,CASSLERTGEKLFF,TGTGCCAGCAGCTTAGAAAGGACGGGGGAAAAACTGTTTTTT
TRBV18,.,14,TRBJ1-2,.,CASSPGGQPPGYTF,TGTGCCAGCTCACCTGGTGGCCAACCTCCTGGCTACACCTTC
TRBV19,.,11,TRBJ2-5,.,CASKAGETQYF,TGTGCCAGTAAGGCAGGAGAGACCCAGTACTTC
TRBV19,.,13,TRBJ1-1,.,CASSLQGNTEAFF,TGTGCCAGTAGTCTCCAGGGTAACACTGAAGCTTTCTTT
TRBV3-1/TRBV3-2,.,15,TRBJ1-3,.,CASSATGTSGNTIYF,TGTGCCAGCAGCGCGACAGGCACCTCTGGAAACACCATATATTTT
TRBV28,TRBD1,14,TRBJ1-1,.,CASRGGQGFSEAFF,TGTGCCAGCAGGGGGGGACAGGGGTTCTCTGAAGCTTTCTTT
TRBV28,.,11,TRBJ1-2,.,CASSIRYGYTF,TGTGCCAGCAGTATCCGCTATGGCTACACCTTC
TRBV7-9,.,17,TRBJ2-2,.,CASSLLNRLANTGELFF,TGTGCCAGCAGCTTATTGAATCGACTAGCGAACACCGGGGAGCTGTTTTTT
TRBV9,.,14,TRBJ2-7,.,CASSVRGAAYEQYF,TGTGCCAGCAGCGTACGGGGGGCCGCCTACGAGCAGTACTTC
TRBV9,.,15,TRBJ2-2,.,CASSVEQMNTGELFF,TGTGCCAGCAGCGTAGAACAGATGAACACCGGGGAGCTGTTTTTT
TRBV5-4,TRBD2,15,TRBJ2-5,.,CASSTHLAGQETQYF,TGTGCCAGCAGCACCCATCTAGCGGGGCAAGAGACCCAGTACTTC
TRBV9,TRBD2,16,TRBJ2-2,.,CASSVAGGRNTGELFF,TGTGCCAGCAGCGTAGCGGGGGGGCGGAACACCGGGGAGCTGTTTTTT
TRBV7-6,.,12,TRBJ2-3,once,CASSPNTDTQYF,TGTGCCAGCAGCCCCAATACAGATACGCAGTATTTT
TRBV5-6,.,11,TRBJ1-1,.,CASSSVTEAFF,TGTGCCAGCAGCTCAGTCACTGAAGCTTTCTTT
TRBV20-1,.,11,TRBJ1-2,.,CSARENYGYTF,TGCAGTGCTAGGGAGAACTATGGCTACACCTTC
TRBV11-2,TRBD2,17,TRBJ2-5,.,CASSRGEGLLYQETQYF,TGTGCCAGCAGCCGGGGGGAGGGGCTCTTGTACCAAGAGACCCAGTACTTC
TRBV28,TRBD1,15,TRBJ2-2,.,CASGTGTANTGELFF,TGTGCCAGCGGAACCGGGACAGCGAACACCGGGGAGCTGTTTTTT
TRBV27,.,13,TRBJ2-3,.,CASSTSYTDTQYF,TGTGCCAGCAGTACGAGCTACACAGATACGCAGTATTTT
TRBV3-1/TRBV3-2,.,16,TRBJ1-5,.,CASSPNAGAGNQPQHF,TGTGCCAGCAGCCCGAACGCGGGGGCTGGCAATCAGCCCCAGCATTTT
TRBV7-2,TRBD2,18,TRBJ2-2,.,CASSFPLSGGVFTGELFF,TGTGCCAGCAGCTTCCCCCTTAGCGGGGGGGTGTTCACCGGGGAGCTGTTTTTT
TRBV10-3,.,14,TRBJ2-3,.,CAVKTGGRTDTQYF,TGTGCCGTCAAGACGGGGGGCCGCACAGATACGCAGTATTTT
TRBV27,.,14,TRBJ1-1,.,CASSRRVGNTEAFF,TGTGCCAGCAGCCGGCGGGTGGGCAACACTGAAGCTTTCTTT
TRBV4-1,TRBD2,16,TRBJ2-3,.,CASSHIAGGHTDTQYF,TGCGCCAGCAGCCATATAGCGGGGGGGCACACAGATACGCAGTATTTT
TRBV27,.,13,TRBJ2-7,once,CASTSGRGYEQYF,TGTGCCAGCACCTCGGGGAGAGGCTACGAGCAGTACTTC
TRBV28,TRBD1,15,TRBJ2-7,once,CASRGSGTGGYEQYF,TGTGCCAGCAGGGGCTCGGGGACAGGGGGGTACGAGCAGTACTTC
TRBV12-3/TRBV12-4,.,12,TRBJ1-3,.,CASTSSGNTIYF,TGTGCCAGCACCTCCTCTGGAAACACCATATATTTT
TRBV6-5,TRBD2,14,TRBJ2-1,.,CASSYLAGDNEQFF,TGTGCCAGCAGTTACCTAGCGGGAGATAATGAGCAGTTCTTC
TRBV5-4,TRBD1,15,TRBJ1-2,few,CASSSWTGADYGYTF,TGTGCCAGCAGCTCCTGGACAGGGGCGGACTATGGCTACACCTTC
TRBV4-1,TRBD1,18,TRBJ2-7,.,CASSQSPASPGGADEQYF,TGCGCCAGCAGCCAATCGCCAGCTAGCCCAGGGGGAGCCGACGAGCAGTACTTC
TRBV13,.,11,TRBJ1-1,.,CASSQRGNAFF,TGTGCCAGCAGCCAAAGGGGTAACGCTTTCTTT
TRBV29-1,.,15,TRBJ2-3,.,CSVEDQRLGADTQYF,TGCAGCGTTGAAGACCAGAGACTAGGGGCAGATACGCAGTATTTT
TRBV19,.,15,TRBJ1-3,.,CASSTLLLSGNTIYF,TGTGCCAGTAGTACCCTACTCTTATCTGGAAACACCATATATTTT
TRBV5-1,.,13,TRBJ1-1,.,CASSLQGYTEAFF,TGCGCCAGCAGCCTACAGGGCTACACTGAAGCTTTCTTT
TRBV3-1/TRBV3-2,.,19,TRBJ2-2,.,CASSQEGPRTRRKAGELFF,TGTGCCAGCAGCCAAGAGGGTCCCAGGACCCGGAGGAAGGCCGGGGAGCTGTTTTTT
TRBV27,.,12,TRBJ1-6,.,CATRRGDSPLHF,TGTGCCACCCGGCGGGGGGATTCACCCCTCCACTTT
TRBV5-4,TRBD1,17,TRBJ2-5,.,CASSPGTGGLGQETQYF,TGTGCCAGCAGCCCGGGGACAGGGGGATTGGGACAAGAGACCCAGTACTTC
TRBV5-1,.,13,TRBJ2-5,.,CASSFDSQETQYF,TGCGCCAGCAGCTTCGACAGCCAAGAGACCCAGTACTTC
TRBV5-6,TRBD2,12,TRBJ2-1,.,CASSPWSGGKFF,TGTGCCAGCAGCCCCTGGAGCGGGGGTAAGTTCTTC
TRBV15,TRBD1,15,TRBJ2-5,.,CATSRDPGGAETQYF,TGTGCCACCAGCAGAGATCCAGGGGGCGCGGAGACCCAGTACTTC
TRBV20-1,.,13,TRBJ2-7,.,CSASWGVTHEQYF,TGCAGTGCTAGTTGGGGAGTAACCCACGAGCAGTACTTC
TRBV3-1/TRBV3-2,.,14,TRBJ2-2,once,CASTWDFNTGELFF,TGTGCCAGCACTTGGGACTTTAACACCGGGGAGCTGTTTTTT